The 30 T cell receptor beta chains in this list originate from one sample, sequenced in a study of vaccination effects on CD4 cells after COVID-19. Antigens for these TCRs are unknown. ViraFEST assay sequencing came after antigen-specific CD4+ T cells were expanded with viral peptide pools. A 10-day culture period preceded the isolation of CD4+ T cells. Vaccine administered to participants consisted of two doses of either BNT162b2 or mRNA-1273. Data came from immunoSEQ multiplex PCR; TCRdb stores just in-frame clones and leaves some out. The sample yields around 16,000 clones, about 70% seen once. Sample: CD4+ T cells from PBMCs cultured with SARS-CoV-2 spike peptides, taken after COVID-19 vaccination. These receptors all stem from a human donor who received a COVID-19 vaccine.

This chain uses TRBV9 with TRBJ2-5; D not resolved. This CDR3 has 14 residues. V gave up 3 bases and J gave up 1 base, with 10 bases separating them. Germline V gene data show CDR1 as SGDLS and CDR2 as YYNGEE. As DNA, the CDR3 is TGTGCCAGCAGCGCTTCGGGTGCCCAAGAGACCCAGTACTTC. Protein: CASSASGAQETQYF.

The CDR3 here is CASSGGLAGGPGDYNEQFF. CDR3 bases: TGTGCCAGCAGCGGCGGACTAGCGGGGGGGCCCGGGGATTACAATGAGCAGTTCTTC. The chain uses TRBV2 and TRBJ2-1, with 15 bases fitting TRBD2. The CDR3 contains 19 residues. V was pared by 6 bases and J by 4 bases, with 13 bases of the junction left unmatched. CDR1 is SNHLY and CDR2 is FYNNEI in the germline V gene.

J is TRBJ2-7 and V is TRBV20-1; 9 bases align to TRBD1. V shed 3 bases and J 5 bases; nucleotides not matched to a gene: 11. Looked up from germline, CDR1 is DFQATT and CDR2 is SNEGSKA (reference sequence). The CDR3 spans 15 residues. In DNA form, the CDR3 reads TGCAGTGCTAGTTTCTGGGACAGGGTGAGGCACGAGCAGTACTTC. Translation gives CSASFWDRVRHEQYF.

The chain is built from TRBV3-1 (or the pseudogene TRBV3-2) and TRBJ2-3; possible D gene TRBD1, 6 bases. This CDR3 has 16 residues. Trimming removed 1 base at V and 4 bases at J, with 15 bases between. Germline-derived CDR1 and CDR2 are LGHDT and YNNKEL (reference sequence). CDR3 protein: CASSQVEQGMSDTQYF. In DNA form, the CDR3 reads TGTGCCAGCAGCCAAGTGGAACAGGGAATGTCAGATACGCAGTATTTT.

The V gene is TRBV7-2, the J gene TRBJ2-7; D not certain. Germline assignment: CDR1 SGHTA and CDR2 FQGNSA. The CDR3 length is 13 residues. V was trimmed by 2 bases and J by 6 bases, leaving 11 bases between them. The CDR3 nucleotides are TGTGCCAGCAGCTTACAGCCAGTGGCCGAGCAGTACTTC. Its protein product is CASSLQPVAEQYF.

The chain has TRBV7-8 and TRBJ2-3; 9 bases map to TRBD1. The CDR3 is 16 residues long. The V gene end was trimmed by 0 bases and the J gene end by 2 bases; junction bases not matched to a gene: 3. From germline, CDR1 is SGHVS and CDR2 FQNEAQ. The CDR3 DNA follows: TGTGCCAGCAGCTTAGCCGACAGGGGGTACACAGATACGCAGTATTTT. Translated, it gives CASSLADRGYTDTQYF.

The gene calls are TRBV3-1 (or the pseudogene TRBV3-2) and TRBJ1-1, with 8 bases fitting TRBD1. Per the germline V gene, CDR1 is LGHDT and CDR2 is YNNKEL (reference sequence). This CDR3 contains 14 residues. V shed 6 bases, J shed 4 bases, and the junction held 7 bases outside the gene matches. DNA of the CDR3: TGTGCCAGCAGTCCGCAGGGGGCGCGCACTGAAGCTTTCTTT. Encoded protein: CASSPQGARTEAFF.

The rearrangement uses TRBV13 and TRBJ2-7; 7 bases align to TRBD1. The germline V gene has CDR1 PRHDT and CDR2 FYEKMQ (reference sequence). V was clipped by 1 base and J by 3 bases; unmatched bases: 15. CDR3 length: 18 residues. In nucleotides, the CDR3 is TGTGCCAGCAGCTTAGATCTCGACAGGGTTAAAGGAGACTACGAGCAGTACTTC. The encoded protein is CASSLDLDRVKGDYEQYF. Full variable domain (remainder filled in from reference TRBV13 and TRBJ2-7): AAGVIQSPRHLIKEKRETATLKCYPIPRHDTVYWYQQGPGQDPQFLISFYEKMQSDKGSIPDRFSAQQFSDYHSELNMSSLELGDSALYFCASSLDLDRVKGDYEQYFGPGTRLTVT.

The chain joins TRBV19 to TRBJ1-2; 8 nucleotides match TRBD1. The CDR3 covers 15 residues. Germline assignment: CDR1 LNHDA and CDR2 SQIVND (reference sequence). Trimming cost V 10 bases and J 0 bases; bases outside gene matches: 10. The CDR3 spells CATRTGWRANYGYTF. The CDR3 coding sequence is TGTGCCACGCGGACAGGGTGGAGAGCTAACTATGGCTACACCTTC.

The chain is built from TRBV7-9 and TRBJ2-1; 7 bases agree with TRBD2. This CDR3 has 17 amino acids. The germline V gene encodes CDR1 SEHNR and CDR2 FQNEAQ (reference sequence). Trimming at V came to 5 bases and at J to 2 bases, leaving 12 bases not matched to a gene. CDR3 sequence reads: CASSEPSREYPYNEQFF. CDR3 coding DNA: TGTGCCAGCAGCGAACCATCGCGGGAGTATCCCTACAATGAGCAGTTCTTC.

The chain couples TRBV2 to TRBJ2-2, with D perhaps matching TRBD2 (6 bases). CDR1 and CDR2 (germline): SNHLY, FYNNEI. Trimming took off 3 bases at V and 5 bases at J, with 10 bases between the two ends. This CDR3 is 14 amino acids long. The DNA for the CDR3 is TGTGCCAGCAGTGAGGAGGGCGCGACCGGGGAGCTGTTTTTT. Its translation is CASSEEGATGELFF.

V usage is TRBV28 and J usage is TRBJ1-4; unclear D gene. The V and J ends lost 6 bases and 4 bases respectively, with 12 bases between them. The CDR3 is 14 amino acids. The germline gives CDR1 MDHEN, CDR2 SYDVKM. CDR3 amino acids: CASRLTGVNEKLFF. The CDR3 coding sequence is TGTGCCAGCAGGCTGACCGGAGTTAATGAAAAACTGTTTTTT. The full variable domain, rest sourced from reference TRBV28 and TRBJ1-4, is DVKVTQSSRYLVKRTGEKVFLECVQDMDHENMFWYRQDPGLGLRLIYFSYDVKMKEKGDIPEGYSVSREKKERFSLILESASTNQTSMYLCASRLTGVNEKLFFGSGTQLSVL.

V and J are TRBV6-5 and TRBJ2-7; 10 bases match TRBD2. The CDR3 is made up of 16 amino acids. The V and J ends lost 2 bases and 4 bases, in that order; junction bases with no gene match: 8. Germline V CDR1 and CDR2: MNHEY, SVGAGI. CDR3 nucleotides: TGTGCCAGCAGTTACAACCTAGCGGGAGAGGCATACGAGCAGTACTTC. Translating it yields CASSYNLAGEAYEQYF.

This clone was seen a single time. The rearrangement joins TRBV6-2 or TRBV6-3 to TRBJ2-5; 10 bases match TRBD1. Germline V gives CDR1 MNHEY, CDR2 SVGEGT. The CDR3 spans 19 residues. After removal of 2 bases from V and 4 bases from J, the junction contained 16 bases not matched to a gene. CDR3 protein: CASSYKLGQGLPGRETQYF. The CDR3 DNA reads TGTGCCAGCAGTTACAAGTTGGGACAGGGGCTTCCCGGACGAGAGACCCAGTACTTC.

The rearrangement joins TRBV4-1 to TRBJ1-1; D is possibly TRBD1 (5 bases). The V end was cut by 4 bases, the J end by 0 bases, with 15 bases between. The CDR3 has 16 amino acids. CDR1 and CDR2 (germline): MGHRA, YSYEKL. The CDR3 DNA sequence: TGCGCCAGCAGCCCGGGGAGGGGTGGATTGAACACTGAAGCTTTCTTT. Translated, it gives CASSPGRGGLNTEAFF.

The rearrangement links TRBV19 to TRBJ2-1, with 9 bases lining up with TRBD2. The V segment lost 5 bases and the J segment 7 bases; nucleotides outside the gene matches: 12. Germline CDR1 reads LNHDA; CDR2 reads SQIVND (reference sequence). The CDR3 is 16 amino acids. DNA for the CDR3: TGTGCCAGTAGTCCCAAGGGACTAGCAGTCTATAATGAGCAGTTCTTC. It is translated as CASSPKGLAVYNEQFF.

The rearrangement links TRBV28 to TRBJ2-2, with D possibly being TRBD2 (6 bases). CDR3 length: 15 amino acids. V was clipped by 7 bases and J by 4 bases, with 16 bases between them. Germline V gives CDR1 MDHEN, CDR2 SYDVKM. CDR3 loop: CASTLGGISTGELFF. CDR3 coding DNA: TGTGCCAGCACCTTAGGAGGGATCAGCACCGGGGAGCTGTTTTTT.

V gene TRBV5-5 combines with J gene TRBJ1-2, with 7 bases identical to TRBD1. Germline loops: CDR1 SGHKS, CDR2 YYEKEE (reference sequence). This CDR3 region has 15 residues. V lost 0 bases, J lost 4 bases, and 6 bases stayed unmatched. CDR3 sequence (DNA): TGTGCCAGCAGCTTGGGACAGGGCCGCTCCTATGGCTACACCTTC. Residues: CASSLGQGRSYGYTF.

This clone was picked up one time. The CDR3 is CASSPGTGLDGYTF. In DNA form, the CDR3 reads TGTGCCAGCTCACCGGGGACGGGTTTGGATGGCTACACCTTC. The chain has TRBV18 and TRBJ1-2; weak D call: TRBD1 (5 bases). Trimming took off 3 bases at V and 6 bases at J, with 14 bases between the two ends. The CDR3 contains 14 residues. CDR1 KGHSH and CDR2 LQKENI come from the germline V gene.

The V call is TRBV13, the J call TRBJ1-2; D uncertain. This CDR3 contains 13 residues. Per the germline V gene, CDR1 is PRHDT and CDR2 is FYEKMQ (reference sequence). V lost 0 bases, J lost 4 bases, and 6 bases lay in between. CDR3 in DNA: TGTGCCAGCAGCTTAGGCAGGTCCTATGGCTACACCTTC. It yields the protein CASSLGRSYGYTF.

The J gene is TRBJ1-3, the V gene TRBV10-3; D is unclear. The CDR3 is 14 residues long. Germline CDR1 ENHRY, CDR2 SYGVKD. Between the trimmed V and J ends, which lost 0 bases and 0 bases, there was a span of 3 bases. CDR3: CAISESRSGNTIYF. Here the CDR3 DNA reads TGTGCCATCAGTGAGTCGCGCTCTGGAAACACCATATATTTT.

This chain connects TRBV28 to TRBJ1-1; no reliable D call. The CDR3 extends over 11 amino acids. Trimming removed 6 bases at V and 3 bases at J, with 5 bases between. From germline, CDR1 is MDHEN and CDR2 SYDVKM. The CDR3 DNA follows: TGTGCCAGCAGGACGTACACTGAAGCTTTCTTT. It is translated as CASRTYTEAFF.

The chain uses TRBV19 and TRBJ2-2; D remains ambiguous. The CDR3 runs to 16 residues. Trimming stripped 3 bases from V and 1 base from J, with 12 bases between. Germline loops: CDR1 LNHDA, CDR2 SQIVND (reference sequence). This chain's CDR3 is CASSMTGRLNTGELFF. The CDR3 nucleotides are TGTGCCAGTAGTATGACGGGCAGGCTGAACACCGGGGAGCTGTTTTTT.

The V call is TRBV7-2, the J call TRBJ2-7, with D perhaps given as TRBD1 or TRBD2 (5 bases each). The germline V gene encodes CDR1 SGHTA and CDR2 FQGNSA. Deletions cut 5 bases from V and 8 bases from J, with 16 bases between. CDR3 length equals 13 residues. The CDR3 region has the DNA TGTGCCAGCAGCCAGGGACCCCTGGCACAGCAGTACTTC. Its translation is CASSQGPLAQQYF. Drawing the rest from reference TRBV7-2 and TRBJ2-7, the complete variable domain is GAGVSQSPSNKVTEKGKDVELRCDPISGHTALYWYRQSLGQGLEFLIYFQGNSAPDKSGLPSDRFSAERTGGSVSTLTIQRTQQEDSAVYLCASSQGPLAQQYFGPGTRLTVT.

The chain uses TRBV7-9 and TRBJ1-4; D gene unclear. This CDR3 contains 16 residues. Trimming took off 3 bases at V and 5 bases at J, with 16 bases between the two ends. Germline V CDR1 and CDR2: SEHNR, FQNEAQ (reference sequence). CDR3 nucleotides: TGTGCCAGCAGCTTGCCCCGCGGCAGAGACAATGAAAAACTGTTTTTT. This codes for CASSLPRGRDNEKLFF.

The gene calls are TRBV21-1 and TRBJ1-2; the table calls TRBD1, which could not be checked here. TRBV21-1 is a pseudogene. This CDR3 comprises 15 residues. CDR3 loop: CASTKGTGSNYGYTF. CDR3 DNA: TGTGCCAGCACCAAAGGGACAGGGTCTAACTATGGCTACACCTTC.

The chain links TRBV10-3 to TRBJ2-2; 8 nucleotides agree with TRBD1. With 5 bases clipped from V and 7 bases from J, the junction kept 9 bases outside the gene matches. The CDR3 contains 15 residues. The germline gives CDR1 ENHRY, CDR2 SYGVKD. CDR3 nucleotides: TGTGCCATCAGTAGGAGTACAGGGGGTAACGGGGAGCTGTTTTTT. This codes for CAISRSTGGNGELFF.

The V call is TRBV28, the J call TRBJ2-7; tentatively, D is TRBD1 (6 bases). Trimming shortened V by 6 bases and J by 1 base, and 13 bases separated the two germline ends. The CDR3 is 14 residues long. Germline V gene lookup returns CDR1 MDHEN and CDR2 SYDVKM. CDR3 nucleotides: TGTGCCAGCAGCCGGGACACCTCATCCTACGAGCAGTACTTC. Amino acid sequence: CASSRDTSSYEQYF.

A few counts support this clone. This chain uses TRBV6-1 with TRBJ2-7, with unresolved D. In germline, CDR1 is MNHNS, CDR2 SASEGT. Trimming took 2 bases from V and 2 from J, leaving 4 bases between them. The CDR3 spans 12 residues. This CDR3 reads CASSEKAYEQYF. CDR3 nucleotide sequence: TGTGCCAGCAGTGAAAAGGCCTACGAGCAGTACTTC.

This chain joins TRBV2 and TRBJ2-3; TRBD1 matches at 7 bases. CDR1 is SNHLY, CDR2 FYNNEI, per germline. This CDR3 spans 14 amino acids. V gave up 7 bases and J gave up 0 bases; unmatched junction bases: 4. The CDR3 reads CASMGTASTDTQYF. The CDR3 DNA reads as TGTGCCAGCATGGGGACAGCCAGCACAGATACGCAGTATTTT.